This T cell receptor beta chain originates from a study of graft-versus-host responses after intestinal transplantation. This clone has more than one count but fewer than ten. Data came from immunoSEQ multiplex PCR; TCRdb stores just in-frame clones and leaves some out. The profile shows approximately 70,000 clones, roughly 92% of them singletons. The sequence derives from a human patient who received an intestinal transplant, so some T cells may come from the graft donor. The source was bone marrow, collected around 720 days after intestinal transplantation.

The CDR3 spells CASTDPNTGELFF. The CDR3 bases are TGTGCCAGCACGGACCCGAACACCGGGGAGCTGTTTTTT. This sequence joins TRBV28 and TRBJ2-2; D uncertain. The V and J ends lost 7 bases and 0 bases respectively, with 6 bases between them. CDR1 and CDR2 from the germline V gene are MDHEN and SYDVKM. The CDR3 has 13 amino acids.